The text below deals with one T cell receptor beta chain. The entry originates in a study of beta chain features in type 1 diabetes. The investigators reverse transcribed all of the isolated RNA, so they sequenced expressed TCRB transcripts. TCRdb's table, derived via immunoSEQ multiplex PCR, lists solely in-frame clones and lacks some. Counted here are around 240,000 clones, 9.6% occurring once; the ten biggest clones make up less than 0.035%. Sorting based on CD45RO/CCR7/CD25/CD127/CD95/CD27 separated CD4+ naive, central memory, regulatory and stem cell-like memory cells. CDR3 length: 13 amino acids. Germline-derived CDR1 and CDR2 are GTSNPN and SVGIG (reference sequence). V was trimmed by 5 bases and J by 0 bases, leaving 10 bases between them.

The TCR was taken from a woman under 30 in good health. Specimen: naive CD4+ T cells from blood. V and J are TRBV30 and TRBJ1-1; tentatively, D is TRBD1 (5 bases). DNA of the CDR3: TGTGCCTGGGCGGCAGGGATGAACACTGAAGCTTTCTTT. This encodes CAWAAGMNTEAFF.